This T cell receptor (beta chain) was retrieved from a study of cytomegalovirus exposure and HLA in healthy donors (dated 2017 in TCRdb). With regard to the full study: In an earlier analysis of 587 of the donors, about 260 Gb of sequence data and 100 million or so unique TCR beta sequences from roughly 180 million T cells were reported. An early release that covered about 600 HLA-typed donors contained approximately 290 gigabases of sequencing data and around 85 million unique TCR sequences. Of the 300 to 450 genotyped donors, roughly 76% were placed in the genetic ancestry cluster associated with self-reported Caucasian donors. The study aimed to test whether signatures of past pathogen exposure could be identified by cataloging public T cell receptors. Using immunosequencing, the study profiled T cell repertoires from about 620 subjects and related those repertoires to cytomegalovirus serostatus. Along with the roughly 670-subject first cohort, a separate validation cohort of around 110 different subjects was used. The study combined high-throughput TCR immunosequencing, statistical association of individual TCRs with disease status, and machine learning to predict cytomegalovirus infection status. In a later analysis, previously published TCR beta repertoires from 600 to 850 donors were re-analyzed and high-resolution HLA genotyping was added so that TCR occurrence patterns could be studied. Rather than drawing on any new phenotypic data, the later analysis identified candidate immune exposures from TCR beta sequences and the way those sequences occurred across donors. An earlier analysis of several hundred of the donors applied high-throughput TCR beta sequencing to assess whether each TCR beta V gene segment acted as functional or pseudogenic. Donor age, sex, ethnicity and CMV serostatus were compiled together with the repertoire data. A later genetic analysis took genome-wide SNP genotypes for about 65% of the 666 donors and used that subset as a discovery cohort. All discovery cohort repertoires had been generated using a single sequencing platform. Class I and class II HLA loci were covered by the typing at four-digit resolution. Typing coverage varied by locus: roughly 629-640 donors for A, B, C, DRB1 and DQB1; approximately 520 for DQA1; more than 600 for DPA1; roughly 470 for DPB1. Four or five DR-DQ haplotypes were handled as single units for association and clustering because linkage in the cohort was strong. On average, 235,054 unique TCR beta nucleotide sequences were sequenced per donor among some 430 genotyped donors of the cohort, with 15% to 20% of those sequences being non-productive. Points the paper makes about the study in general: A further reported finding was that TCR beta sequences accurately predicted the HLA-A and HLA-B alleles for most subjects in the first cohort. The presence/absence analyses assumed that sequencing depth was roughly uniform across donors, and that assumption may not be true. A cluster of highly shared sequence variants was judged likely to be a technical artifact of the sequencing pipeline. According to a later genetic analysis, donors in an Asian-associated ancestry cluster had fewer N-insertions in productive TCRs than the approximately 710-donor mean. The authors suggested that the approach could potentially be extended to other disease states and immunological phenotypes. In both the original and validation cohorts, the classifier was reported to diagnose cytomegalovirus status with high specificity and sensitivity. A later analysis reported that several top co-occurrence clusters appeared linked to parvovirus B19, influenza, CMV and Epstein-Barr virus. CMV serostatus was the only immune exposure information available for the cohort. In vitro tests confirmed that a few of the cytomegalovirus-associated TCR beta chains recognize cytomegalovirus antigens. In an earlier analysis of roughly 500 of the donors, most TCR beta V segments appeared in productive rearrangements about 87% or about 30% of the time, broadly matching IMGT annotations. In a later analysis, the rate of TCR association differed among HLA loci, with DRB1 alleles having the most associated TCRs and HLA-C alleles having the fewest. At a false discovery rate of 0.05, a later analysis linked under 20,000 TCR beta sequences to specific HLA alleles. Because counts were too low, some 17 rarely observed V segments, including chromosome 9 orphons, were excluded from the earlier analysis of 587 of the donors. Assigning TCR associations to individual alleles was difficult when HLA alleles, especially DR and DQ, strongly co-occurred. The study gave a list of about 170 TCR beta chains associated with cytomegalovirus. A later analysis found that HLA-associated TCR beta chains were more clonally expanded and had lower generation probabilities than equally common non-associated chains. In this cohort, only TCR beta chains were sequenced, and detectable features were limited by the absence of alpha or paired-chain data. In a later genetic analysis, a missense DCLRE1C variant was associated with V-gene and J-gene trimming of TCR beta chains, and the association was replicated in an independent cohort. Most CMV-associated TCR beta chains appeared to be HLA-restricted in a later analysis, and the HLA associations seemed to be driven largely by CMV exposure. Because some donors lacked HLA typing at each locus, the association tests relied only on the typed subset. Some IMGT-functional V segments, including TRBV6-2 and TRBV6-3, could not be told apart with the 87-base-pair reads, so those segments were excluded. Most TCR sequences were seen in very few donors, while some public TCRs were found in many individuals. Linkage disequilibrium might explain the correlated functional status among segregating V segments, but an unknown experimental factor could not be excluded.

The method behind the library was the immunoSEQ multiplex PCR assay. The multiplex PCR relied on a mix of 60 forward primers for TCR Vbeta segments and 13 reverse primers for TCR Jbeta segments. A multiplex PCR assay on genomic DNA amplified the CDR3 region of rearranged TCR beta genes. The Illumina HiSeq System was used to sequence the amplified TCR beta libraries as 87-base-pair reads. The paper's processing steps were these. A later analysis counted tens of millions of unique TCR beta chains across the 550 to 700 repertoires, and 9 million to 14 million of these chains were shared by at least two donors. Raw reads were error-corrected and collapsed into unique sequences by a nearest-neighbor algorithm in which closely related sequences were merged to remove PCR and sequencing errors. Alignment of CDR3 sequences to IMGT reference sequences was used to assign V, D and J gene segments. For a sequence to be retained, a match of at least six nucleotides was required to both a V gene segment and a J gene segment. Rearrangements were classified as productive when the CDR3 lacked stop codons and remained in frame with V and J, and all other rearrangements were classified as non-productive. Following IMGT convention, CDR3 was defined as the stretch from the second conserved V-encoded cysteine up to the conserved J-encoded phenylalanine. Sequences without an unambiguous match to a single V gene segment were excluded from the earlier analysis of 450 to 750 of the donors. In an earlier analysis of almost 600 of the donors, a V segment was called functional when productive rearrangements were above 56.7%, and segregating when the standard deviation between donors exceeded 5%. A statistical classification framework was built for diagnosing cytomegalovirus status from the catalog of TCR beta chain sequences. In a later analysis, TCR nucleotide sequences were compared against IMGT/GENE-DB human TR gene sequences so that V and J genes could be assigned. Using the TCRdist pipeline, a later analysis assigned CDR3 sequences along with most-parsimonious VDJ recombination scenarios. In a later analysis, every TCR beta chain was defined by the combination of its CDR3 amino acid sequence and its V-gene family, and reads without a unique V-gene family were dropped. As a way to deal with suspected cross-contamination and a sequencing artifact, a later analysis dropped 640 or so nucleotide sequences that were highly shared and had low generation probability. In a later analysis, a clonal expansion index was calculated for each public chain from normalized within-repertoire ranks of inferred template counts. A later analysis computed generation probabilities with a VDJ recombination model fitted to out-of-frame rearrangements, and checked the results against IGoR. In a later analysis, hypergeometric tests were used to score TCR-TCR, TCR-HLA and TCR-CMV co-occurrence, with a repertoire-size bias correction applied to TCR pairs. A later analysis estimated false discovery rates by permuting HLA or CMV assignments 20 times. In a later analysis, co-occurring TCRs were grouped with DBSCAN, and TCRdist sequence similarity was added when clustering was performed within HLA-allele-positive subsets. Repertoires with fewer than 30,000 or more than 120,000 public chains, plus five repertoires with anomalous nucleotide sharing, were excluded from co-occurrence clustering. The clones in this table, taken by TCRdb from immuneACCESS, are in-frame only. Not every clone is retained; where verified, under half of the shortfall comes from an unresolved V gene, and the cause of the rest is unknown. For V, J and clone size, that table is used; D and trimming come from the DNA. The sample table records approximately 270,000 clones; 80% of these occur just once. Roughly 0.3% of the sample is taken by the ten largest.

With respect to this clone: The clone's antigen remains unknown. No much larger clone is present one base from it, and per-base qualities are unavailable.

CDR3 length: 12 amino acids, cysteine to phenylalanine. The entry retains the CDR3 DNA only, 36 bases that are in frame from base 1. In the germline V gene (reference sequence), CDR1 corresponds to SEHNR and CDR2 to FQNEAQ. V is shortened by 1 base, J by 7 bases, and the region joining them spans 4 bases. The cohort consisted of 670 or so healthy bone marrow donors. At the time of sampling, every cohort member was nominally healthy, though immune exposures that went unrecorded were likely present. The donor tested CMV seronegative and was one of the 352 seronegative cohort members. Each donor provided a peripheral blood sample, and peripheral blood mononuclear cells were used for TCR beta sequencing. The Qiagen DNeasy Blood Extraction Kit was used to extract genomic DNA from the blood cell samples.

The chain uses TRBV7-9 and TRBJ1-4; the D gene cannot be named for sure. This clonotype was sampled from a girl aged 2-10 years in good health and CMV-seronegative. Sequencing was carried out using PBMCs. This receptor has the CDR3 CASSLDGEKLFF. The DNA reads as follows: TGTGCCAGCAGCTTAGACGGTGAAAAACTGTTTTTT.